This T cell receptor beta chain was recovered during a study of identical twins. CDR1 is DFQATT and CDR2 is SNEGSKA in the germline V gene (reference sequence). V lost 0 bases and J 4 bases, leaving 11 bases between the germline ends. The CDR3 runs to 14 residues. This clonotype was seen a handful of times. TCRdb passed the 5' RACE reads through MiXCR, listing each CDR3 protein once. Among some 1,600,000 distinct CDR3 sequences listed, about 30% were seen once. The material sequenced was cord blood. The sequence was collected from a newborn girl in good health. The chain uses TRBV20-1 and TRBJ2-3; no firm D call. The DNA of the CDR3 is TGCAGTGCTAGAGATGTCCAGGCTCCAGATACGCAGTATTTT. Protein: CSARDVQAPDTQYF.